Presented here are 28 T cell receptor beta chains from one specimen sequenced in a study of T cell changes during pregnancy in multiple sclerosis. Sequenced by immunoSEQ multiplex PCR; TCRdb stores in-frame clones only, minus some. The data contain roughly 42,000 clones, roughly 90% of them singletons. The sequenced sample was CD8+ T cells from peripheral blood mononuclear cells, obtained in the third trimester of pregnancy. The receptors were gathered from a female donor with multiple sclerosis, enrolled in a pregnancy study.

The CDR3 loop reads CAISESIGTGGTDTQYF. CDR3 nucleotide sequence: TGTGCCATCAGTGAGTCAATAGGGACAGGGGGCACAGATACGCAGTATTTT. This chain joins TRBV10-3 and TRBJ2-3; TRBD1 aligns across 10 bases. The length of the CDR3 is 17 residues. Germline V CDR1 and CDR2: ENHRY, SYGVKD. Trimming at V came to 0 bases and at J to 1 base, leaving 4 bases not matched to a gene.

V is TRBV27 and J is TRBJ2-1, with 9 nucleotides matching TRBD2. The germline V gene encodes CDR1 MNHEY and CDR2 SMNVEV (reference sequence). The CDR3 spans 12 residues. Unmatched junction bases numbered 3, after V lost 8 bases and J lost 7 bases. The CDR3 loop reads CASATSGNEQFF. The CDR3 DNA reads as TGTGCCAGCGCGACTAGCGGTAATGAGCAGTTCTTC.

The count of this clone is one. The V call is TRBV4-3, the J call TRBJ1-4, with TRBD1 matching over 7 bases. In germline, CDR1 is LGHNA, CDR2 YSLEER. Losses at the gene ends were 0 bases for V and 6 bases for J; bases not matched to a gene: 10. The CDR3 is made up of 17 amino acids. The CDR3 DNA follows: TGCGCCAGCAGCCAAGAGGCCACAGGGGCTGAGGATGAAAAACTGTTTTTT. Protein sequence: CASSQEATGAEDEKLFF.

Concerning this clone itself: A far larger clone is one nucleotide away, so this likely arose from a read error. This same CDR3 is encoded by further DNA sequences in the sample. The chain has TRBV27 and TRBJ2-7; D possibly corresponds to TRBD1 (5 bases). The CDR3 contains 14 residues. CDR1 and CDR2 from the germline V gene are MNHEY and SMNVEV (reference sequence). Trimming stripped 3 bases from V and 1 base from J, with 10 bases between. The CDR3 DNA reads as TGTGCCAGCAGTTTTGGGCAGGGTTCCTACGAGCAGTACTTC. Translation gives CASSFGQGSYEQYF.

This chain uses TRBV4-2 with TRBJ2-7; a possible D gene is TRBD1 (6 bases). The V end lost 4 bases, the J end lost 4 bases, and 11 bases lay between the germline ends. This CDR3 contains 13 residues. Germline CDR1 and CDR2: LGHNA and YNFKEQ. The CDR3 coding sequence is TGTGCCAGCAGCCTCGCAGGGGAGTACGAGCAGTACTTC. This codes for CASSLAGEYEQYF.

The chain employs TRBV7-8 and TRBJ2-7, with 13 bases identical to TRBD2. J was trimmed by 5 bases and V by 4 bases; bases with no gene match: 5. Per the germline V gene, CDR1 is SGHVS and CDR2 is FQNEAQ. CDR3 size: 15 residues. CDR3 nucleotide sequence: TGTGCCAGCAGCTCAAGGACTAGCGGGAGTGACGAGCAGTACTTC. It encodes CASSSRTSGSDEQYF. Looking up the rest from reference TRBV7-8 and TRBJ2-7 gives the full variable domain: GAGVSQSPRYKVAKRGQDVALRCDPISGHVSLFWYQQALGQGPEFLTYFQNEAQLDKSGLPSDRFFAERPEGSVSTLKIQRTQQEDSAVYLCASSSRTSGSDEQYFGPGTRLTVT.

The chain is built from TRBV6-4 and TRBJ2-2; D is unresolved. V was trimmed by 0 bases and J by 5 bases, leaving 13 bases between them. CDR1 and CDR2 from the germline V gene are MRHNA and SNTAGT. The CDR3 spans 16 residues. The CDR3 DNA reads as TGTGCCAGCAGTGACTCGAGAGGTAGCCTTACCGGGGAGCTGTTTTTT. Translated: CASSDSRGSLTGELFF.

This clone is a singleton in its sample. The gene calls are TRBV2 and TRBJ1-5; D uncertain. Trimming removed 6 bases at V and 8 bases at J, with 20 bases between. Germline V lookup: CDR1 SNHLY, CDR2 FYNNEI. The CDR3 runs 15 residues. CDR3 sequence reads: CASSERVSMTEPQHF. The CDR3 DNA reads TGTGCCAGCAGCGAACGGGTCTCGATGACTGAGCCCCAGCATTTT.

The chain combines TRBV7-9 with TRBJ2-7; a possible D gene is TRBD2 (6 bases). The CDR3 totals 16 residues. The germline V gene encodes CDR1 SEHNR and CDR2 FQNEAQ (reference sequence). V was shortened by 5 bases and J by 5 bases, with 22 bases between the two germline ends. The CDR3: CASSPSSPGVVDEQYF. For the CDR3, the DNA is TGTGCCAGCAGCCCCAGTTCTCCGGGAGTAGTAGACGAGCAGTACTTC.

The genes are TRBV2 and TRBJ2-3; a weak D match, TRBD1 (6 bases). Germline CDR1 SNHLY, CDR2 FYNNEI. There are 15 residues in the CDR3. V shed 5 bases and J shed 4 bases, with 16 bases lying between them. This CDR3 reads CASSTGRSSADTQYF. As DNA, the CDR3 is TGTGCCAGCAGTACAGGGCGTAGTAGCGCAGATACGCAGTATTTT.

This chain uses TRBV11-2 with TRBJ2-1; D unresolved. Germline-derived CDR1 and CDR2 are SGHAT and FQNNGV. Trimming took off 2 bases at V and 6 bases at J, with 8 bases between the two ends. There are 13 residues in the CDR3. In DNA, the CDR3 is TGTGCCAGCAGCTTATATATCCCCAATGAGCAGTTCTTC. This translates into CASSLYIPNEQFF.

The V and J genes are TRBV6-1 and TRBJ1-5; D is uncertain. Per the germline V gene, CDR1 is MNHNS and CDR2 is SASEGT. Trimming left V 2 bases short and J 0 bases short, with 11 bases between. This CDR3 is built from 16 residues. In DNA, the CDR3 is TGTGCCAGCAGTGAATACGCAACAGATAGCAATCAGCCCCAGCATTTT. It encodes CASSEYATDSNQPQHF.

The chain uses TRBV27 and TRBJ2-3; no firm D call. Trimming pared 0 bases from V and 6 bases from J, leaving 19 bases between. CDR3 size: 17 residues. Germline CDR1 reads MNHEY; CDR2 reads SMNVEV (reference sequence). DNA for the CDR3: TGTGCCAGCAGTTTATCGTGGCAGGCAGCTTTAGTGGATACGCAGTATTTT. It specifies CASSLSWQAALVDTQYF.

The rearrangement joins TRBV18 to TRBJ2-3, with a tentative D call TRBD2 (6 bases). CDR1 is KGHSH and CDR2 is LQKENI in the germline V gene. V lost 4 bases to trimming and J lost 4 bases, with 21 bases between them. The CDR3 is made up of 17 amino acids. This CDR3 is CASSLFSFDGGPDTQYF. The CDR3 DNA reads as TGTGCCAGCTCACTATTTTCCTTCGACGGGGGACCAGATACGCAGTATTTT. The full variable domain, with the rest looked up from reference TRBV18 and TRBJ2-3, is NAGVMQNPRHLVRRRGQEARLRCSPMKGHSHVYWYRQLPEEGLKFMVYLQKENIIDESGMPKERFSAEFPKEGPSILRIQQVVRGDSAAYFCASSLFSFDGGPDTQYFGPGTRLTVL.

The chain couples TRBV13 to TRBJ1-4; D is perhaps TRBD1 (5 bases). Germline CDR1 PRHDT, CDR2 FYEKMQ (reference sequence). V was pared by 7 bases and J by 7 bases, with 13 bases between. The CDR3 extends over 13 amino acids. The CDR3 here is CASTTGDSEKLFF. In DNA form, the CDR3 reads TGTGCCAGCACCACCGGGGACTCTGAAAAACTGTTTTTT.

This clone is a singleton in its sample. DNA for the CDR3: TGTGCCAGCAGTTCGAGACAGTTCTCTGGGGCCAACGTCCTGACTTTC. It yields the protein CASSSRQFSGANVLTF. J is TRBJ2-6 and V is TRBV27, with a tentative D call TRBD1 (5 bases). Deletions cut 4 bases from V and 0 bases from J, with 10 bases between. Germline loops: CDR1 MNHEY, CDR2 SMNVEV (reference sequence). This CDR3 is built from 16 residues. Based on the CDR3 plus reference TRBV27 and TRBJ2-6, the full variable domain is EAQVTQNPRYLITVTGKKLTVTCSQNMNHEYMSWYRQDPGLGLRQIYYSMNVEVTDKGDVPEGYKVSRKEKRNFPLILESPSPNQTSLYFCASSSRQFSGANVLTFGAGSRLTVL.

V gene TRBV11-2 combines with J gene TRBJ2-2; D is perhaps TRBD2 (5 bases). The CDR3 runs to 13 residues. V gave up 5 bases and J gave up 6 bases, with 10 bases separating them. Per germline, CDR1 SGHAT and CDR2 FQNNGV. CDR3 nucleotides: TGTGCCAGCAGCGTCAGTAGCGCCGGGGAGCTGTTTTTT. Translating it yields CASSVSSAGELFF.

This chain links TRBV27 with TRBJ1-2; D is uncertain. V was clipped by 0 bases and J by 1 base, with 6 bases between them. The CDR3 runs 14 residues. CDR1 MNHEY and CDR2 SMNVEV come from the germline V gene (reference sequence). The CDR3 DNA reads TGTGCCAGCAGTTTATCGGGCAATAACTATGGCTACACCTTC. Protein: CASSLSGNNYGYTF.

The table lists this clone with a count of one. As DNA, the CDR3 is TGTGCCAGTAGTATCCCCGTTCAGGGGGCATTTCAGCCCCAGCATTTT. Translated: CASSIPVQGAFQPQHF. J is TRBJ1-5 and V is TRBV19; 8 nucleotides align to TRBD1. V lost 3 bases, J lost 6 bases, and 10 bases stayed unmatched. The CDR3 totals 16 residues. Germline CDR1 LNHDA, CDR2 SQIVND (reference sequence).

The chain uses TRBV6-1 and TRBJ2-5, with 7 bases identical to TRBD1. The length of the CDR3 is 15 residues. The V segment lost 4 bases and the J segment 5 bases; nucleotides outside the gene matches: 10. The V gene's germline CDR1 is MNHNS and CDR2 SASEGT. The CDR3 sequence: CASSGAATGSETQYF. CDR3 DNA sequence: TGTGCCAGCAGTGGGGCGGCGACAGGGTCGGAGACCCAGTACTTC.

This sequence joins TRBV11-2 and TRBJ2-7, with 10 bases lining up with TRBD1. V shed 3 bases, J shed 4 bases, and the junction held 3 bases outside the gene matches. CDR3 length: 14 amino acids. CDR1 is SGHAT, CDR2 FQNNGV, per germline. CDR3 sequence reads: CASSLGQGQYEQYF. The CDR3 bases are TGTGCCAGCAGCTTGGGACAGGGGCAATACGAGCAGTACTTC.

V is TRBV9 and J is TRBJ2-5, with 7 bases fitting TRBD1. The V gene end was trimmed by 4 bases and the J gene end by 3 bases; junction bases not matched to a gene: 9. Germline V CDR1 and CDR2: SGDLS, YYNGEE. CDR3 length equals 15 residues. The CDR3 region has the DNA TGTGCCAGCAGCCCCGAAGGGGGCGAGAAAGAGACCCAGTACTTC. Translation: CASSPEGGEKETQYF.

The chain combines TRBV7-9 with TRBJ2-3; possible D gene TRBD1, 6 bases. Deletions cut 11 bases from V and 0 bases from J, with 15 bases between. The length of the CDR3 is 14 residues. Germline V gene lookup returns CDR1 SEHNR and CDR2 FQNEAQ (reference sequence). CDR3 sequence reads: CALAGAGSTDTQYF. The CDR3 coding sequence is TGTGCCTTAGCAGGGGCCGGTAGCACAGATACGCAGTATTTT. The full variable domain, with the rest looked up from reference TRBV7-9 and TRBJ2-3, is DTGVSQNPRHKITKRGQNVTFRCDPISEHNRLYWYRQTLGQGPEFLTYFQNEAQLEKSRLLSDRFSAERPKGSFSTLEIQRTEQGDSAMYLCALAGAGSTDTQYFGPGTRLTVL.

The J gene is TRBJ2-3, the V gene TRBV6-6; 11 bases line up with TRBD2. CDR1 and CDR2 from the germline V gene are MNHNY and SVGAGI (reference sequence). The V and J ends lost 8 bases and 3 bases, in that order; junction bases with no gene match: 10. This CDR3 has 16 residues. CDR3 bases: TGTGCCAGCTCCTTACGTATAGCGGGGGGGACAGATACGCAGTATTTT. Translated, it gives CASSLRIAGGTDTQYF.

The chain links TRBV27 to TRBJ1-5; 7 nucleotides agree with TRBD1. The germline CDR1 and CDR2 sequences are MNHEY and SMNVEV (reference sequence). CDR3 length equals 15 residues. J was trimmed by 6 bases and V by 6 bases; bases with no gene match: 11. The CDR3 loop reads CASSHGTEGLQPQHF. The DNA of the CDR3 is TGTGCCAGCAGCCATGGGACAGAGGGACTTCAGCCCCAGCATTTT.

This chain connects TRBV5-6 to TRBJ1-4; 7 nucleotides line up with TRBD1. The germline CDR1 and CDR2 sequences are SGHDT and YYEEEE. The CDR3 is made up of 15 amino acids. The J segment lost 3 bases and the V segment lost 3 bases, leaving 5 bases of the junction unmatched. The CDR3 DNA is TGTGCCAGCAGCTCCACCGGGACAGCTAATGAAAAACTGTTTTTT. Translation: CASSSTGTANEKLFF.

This chain connects TRBV5-6 to TRBJ2-2; 11 positions match TRBD2. The CDR3 loop spans 16 amino acids. The ends lost 3 bases at V and 5 bases at J; junction bases unmatched: 6. CDR1 SGHDT and CDR2 YYEEEE come from the germline V gene. This CDR3 reads CASSWGLAEGTGELFF. The CDR3 nucleotides read TGTGCCAGCAGCTGGGGACTAGCGGAAGGAACCGGGGAGCTGTTTTTT.

The gene calls are TRBV7-9 and TRBJ2-1; 7 nucleotides align to TRBD2. CDR1 and CDR2 from the germline V gene are SEHNR and FQNEAQ (reference sequence). There are 16 residues in the CDR3. Germline trimming cut 0 bases from V and 7 bases from J; bases unmatched to any gene: 9. This CDR3 reads CASSLAAWDYGNEQFF. The CDR3 coding sequence is TGTGCCAGCAGCTTAGCGGCATGGGACTATGGTAATGAGCAGTTCTTC.